A selection of T cell receptor beta chains follows, all from one sample in a study of blood T cell repertoires in COVID-19. Method: immunoSEQ multiplex PCR; TCRdb's copy keeps in-frame clones and lacks some. The sample lists around 63,000 clones, about four fifths occurring once. What was sequenced was peripheral blood. The source of these receptors is a woman older than 75 with active or convalescent COVID-19. Each CDR3 is given with its conserved first and last residue. The D gene is left open where the match is weak. Expanded clones get a size class; other rows say once, few or many, or leave the size out.

clone_size: -; j_call: TRBJ1-3; cdr3_length: 17; d_call: -; v_call: TRBV15; cdr3_nt: TGTGCCACCAGCAGAGCCGACCTTGGCGGAGGGGCAAACACCATATATTTT; cdr3_aa: CATSRADLGGGANTIYF
clone_size: few; j_call: TRBJ2-7; cdr3_length: 14; d_call: -; v_call: TRBV28; cdr3_nt: TGTGCCAGCAGTTGGCACAGGGCCCCCTACGAGCAGTACTTC; cdr3_aa: CASSWHRAPYEQYF
clone_size: once; j_call: TRBJ1-2; cdr3_length: 17; d_call: TRBD1; v_call: TRBV27; cdr3_nt: TGTGCCAGCAGTTTACAGTCAGGGGGCGATACCCCCTATGGCTACACCTTC; cdr3_aa: CASSLQSGGDTPYGYTF
clone_size: -; j_call: TRBJ1-4; cdr3_length: 15; d_call: -; v_call: TRBV28; cdr3_nt: TGTGCCAGCAGTGCCCAGGGTACCATTGATGAAAAACTGTTTTTT; cdr3_aa: CASSAQGTIDEKLFF
clone_size: -; j_call: TRBJ1-2; cdr3_length: 14; d_call: TRBD1; v_call: TRBV29-1; cdr3_nt: TGCAGCGTTGCCTCACCGACAGGGTGGCATGGCTACACCTTC; cdr3_aa: CSVASPTGWHGYTF
clone_size: -; j_call: TRBJ1-5; cdr3_length: 16; d_call: -; v_call: TRBV5-1; cdr3_nt: TGCGCCAGCAGCCCAGGGTCAGAACCAAGCAATCAGCCCCAGCATTTT; cdr3_aa: CASSPGSEPSNQPQHF
clone_size: once; j_call: TRBJ1-4; cdr3_length: 13; d_call: -; v_call: TRBV12-3/TRBV12-4; cdr3_nt: TGTGCCAGCAGCCTGGACAGTAATGAAAAACTGTTTTTT; cdr3_aa: CASSLDSNEKLFF
clone_size: -; j_call: TRBJ1-1; cdr3_length: 14; d_call: TRBD1; v_call: TRBV28; cdr3_nt: TGTGCCAGCAGTTTGCAGGGGGGCAAAACTGAAGCTTTCTTT; cdr3_aa: CASSLQGGKTEAFF
clone_size: few; j_call: TRBJ2-3; cdr3_length: 12; d_call: -; v_call: TRBV28; cdr3_nt: TGTGCCAGCAGTTTATTAGCGGACACGCAGTATTTT; cdr3_aa: CASSLLADTQYF
clone_size: once; j_call: TRBJ2-5; cdr3_length: 17; d_call: TRBD2; v_call: TRBV3-1/TRBV3-2; cdr3_nt: TGTGCCAGCAGCCAAGAAGGACTAGCGGGGGGTGTTAAGACCCAGTACTTC; cdr3_aa: CASSQEGLAGGVKTQYF
clone_size: -; j_call: TRBJ2-7; cdr3_length: 13; d_call: TRBD1; v_call: TRBV5-1; cdr3_nt: TGCGCCAGCAGCCTTGACAGGGACTACGAGCAGTACTTC; cdr3_aa: CASSLDRDYEQYF
clone_size: -; j_call: TRBJ1-5; cdr3_length: 19; d_call: TRBD1; v_call: TRBV5-6; cdr3_nt: TGTGCCAGCAGCGTGAGACCCGGGACAGGGGGCTTCCCTAATCAGCCCCAGCATTTT; cdr3_aa: CASSVRPGTGGFPNQPQHF
clone_size: -; j_call: TRBJ2-7; cdr3_length: 16; d_call: TRBD2; v_call: TRBV3-1/TRBV3-2; cdr3_nt: TGTGCCAGCAGCCAAGCCCATAGCGGGGGGGCATTCGAGCAGTACTTC; cdr3_aa: CASSQAHSGGAFEQYF
clone_size: -; j_call: TRBJ2-3; cdr3_length: 14; d_call: -; v_call: TRBV11-2; cdr3_nt: TGTGCCAGCAGCCCGGGACAAAGCCCAGATACGCAGTATTTT; cdr3_aa: CASSPGQSPDTQYF
clone_size: -; j_call: TRBJ1-1; cdr3_length: 14; d_call: TRBD1; v_call: TRBV6-2/TRBV6-3; cdr3_nt: TGTGCCAGCAGTTACGGGACAGGGGTATCTGAAGCTTTCTTT; cdr3_aa: CASSYGTGVSEAFF
clone_size: -; j_call: TRBJ1-2; cdr3_length: 14; d_call: TRBD1; v_call: TRBV6-5; cdr3_nt: TGTGCCAGCAGCCAGGACAGGAATGCCTATGGCTACACCTTC; cdr3_aa: CASSQDRNAYGYTF
clone_size: -; j_call: TRBJ2-3; cdr3_length: 15; d_call: -; v_call: TRBV5-1; cdr3_nt: TGCGCCAGCTGTCCCCAAGACAGTAGAAGAGATACGCAGTATTTT; cdr3_aa: CASCPQDSRRDTQYF
clone_size: few; j_call: TRBJ1-3; cdr3_length: 12; d_call: -; v_call: TRBV7-9; cdr3_nt: TGTGCCAGCAGTCCAACGGGGAACACCATATATTTT; cdr3_aa: CASSPTGNTIYF
clone_size: few; j_call: TRBJ1-2; cdr3_length: 14; d_call: TRBD1; v_call: TRBV3-1/TRBV3-2; cdr3_nt: TGTGCCAGCAGCCCGGGACAGGCAAGCTATGGCTACACCTTC; cdr3_aa: CASSPGQASYGYTF
clone_size: -; j_call: TRBJ1-1; cdr3_length: 13; d_call: -; v_call: TRBV28; cdr3_nt: TGTGCCAGCAGTTTAATAGCGGACACTGAAGCTTTCTTT; cdr3_aa: CASSLIADTEAFF
clone_size: -; j_call: TRBJ1-3; cdr3_length: 16; d_call: TRBD1; v_call: TRBV5-4; cdr3_nt: TGTGCCAGCAGCCGGTCGGGACAGGACTCTGGAAACACCATATATTTT; cdr3_aa: CASSRSGQDSGNTIYF
clone_size: -; j_call: TRBJ1-1; cdr3_length: 13; d_call: -; v_call: TRBV3-1/TRBV3-2; cdr3_nt: TGTGCCAGCAGCCAAGTGGACACCGGGGAAGCTTTCTTT; cdr3_aa: CASSQVDTGEAFF